These T cell receptor beta chains were read from a single sample in a study of T cell repertoires in cytomegalovirus infection. Each CDR3 protein gets one entry after TCRdb re-called the reads with MiXCR. The table records approximately 250,000 distinct CDR3 sequences, around 6.2% of them present only once. The sample consisted of PBMCs. The receptor source for this set is a human donor in good health (CMV status not recorded). Some clones in this sample may be carry-over from other donors' samples. Each CDR3 is given with its conserved first and last residue.

V	J	CDR3
TRBV29-1	TRBJ2-5	CSVETGGEETQYF
TRBV7-2	TRBJ1-1	CASSSPRSTEAFF
TRBV5-1	TRBJ1-2	CASSLADSYGYTF
TRBV7-8	TRBJ2-1	CASSLVGWTGGNNEQFF
TRBV7-2	TRBJ1-5	CASSLEGYSNQPQHF
TRBV20-1	TRBJ2-4	CSATLIAKNIQYF
TRBV4-1	TRBJ1-2	CASSQEGHQGVYGYTF
TRBV7-9	TRBJ2-1	CASSPTYNEQFF
TRBV19	TRBJ2-6	CASRGGLSNSGANVLTF
TRBV6-2/TRBV6-3	TRBJ1-1	CASSYRQGRTEAFF
TRBV6-2/TRBV6-3	TRBJ2-3	CASSPRGTTSADTQYF
TRBV6-1	TRBJ2-7	CASSEVLGNEQYF
TRBV11-2	TRBJ1-6	CASSLRGSRSWSPLHF
TRBV7-2	TRBJ1-2	CASSARPGTSGYTF
TRBV20-1	TRBJ1-4	CSARGLQGGATNEKLFF
TRBV2	TRBJ2-2	CASSQDRASTGELFF